Listed below are T cell receptor beta chains from one sample, sequenced in a study of cytomegalovirus exposure and HLA in healthy donors. The data were produced by immunoSEQ multiplex PCR, yet TCRdb's version contains in-frame clones alone and is incomplete. The sample lists some 98,000 clones, roughly 87% occurring once. Sequenced input: PBMCs. The receptors derive from a man between 18 and 29 years old in good health and CMV-seropositive. Both conserved end residues are part of each CDR3. The order of the fields is clone size, D gene, J gene, V gene, CDR3 protein, CDR3 DNA. The D gene is left open where the match is weak. Some rows mark clone size as missing; the rest say once, few, many or name a class of expanded clone.

size: -; D: TRBD2; J: TRBJ2-7; V: TRBV7-9; CDR3: CASSTTSLAGTYEQYF; DNA: TGTGCCAGCAGCACGACTTCCCTAGCGGGAACCTACGAGCAGTACTTC
size: -; D: TRBD1; J: TRBJ2-7; V: TRBV11-3; CDR3: CASSPFLGDSSYEQYF; DNA: TGTGCCAGCAGCCCTTTTCTGGGGGACAGCTCCTACGAGCAGTACTTC
size: once; D: TRBD2; J: TRBJ2-7; V: TRBV4-2; CDR3: CASSQDQQMARGGNYEQYF; DNA: TGTGCCAGCAGCCAAGATCAACAGATGGCGCGGGGGGGAAACTACGAGCAGTACTTC
size: -; D: TRBD1; J: TRBJ2-2; V: TRBV29-1; CDR3: CSVSGQGGRELFF; DNA: TGCAGCGTTTCCGGACAGGGGGGGCGGGAGCTGTTTTTT
size: -; D: TRBD2; J: TRBJ2-3; V: TRBV7-2; CDR3: CASNRGLAGASTDTQYF; DNA: TGTGCCAGCAACAGGGGACTAGCGGGCGCCAGCACAGATACGCAGTATTTT
size: -; D: TRBD1; J: TRBJ1-2; V: TRBV5-4; CDR3: CASSPKTGENGYTF; DNA: TGTGCCAGCAGCCCAAAGACAGGGGAGAATGGCTACACCTTC
size: -; D: TRBD2; J: TRBJ2-3; V: TRBV28; CDR3: CASSLLGVAGNTDTQYF; DNA: TGTGCCAGCAGTCTACTCGGGGTAGCGGGAAACACAGATACGCAGTATTTT
size: -; D: TRBD2; J: TRBJ2-7; V: TRBV19; CDR3: CASRVTSGSYEQYF; DNA: TGTGCCAGTAGAGTTACTAGCGGAAGTTACGAGCAGTACTTC
size: -; D: TRBD2; J: TRBJ2-1; V: TRBV9; CDR3: CASSVVLAGVNEQFF; DNA: TGTGCCAGCAGCGTCGTGCTAGCGGGAGTGAATGAGCAGTTCTTC
size: -; D: -; J: TRBJ1-1; V: TRBV20-1; CDR3: CSANILTEAFF; DNA: TGCAGTGCTAACATCTTGACTGAAGCTTTCTTT
size: once; D: TRBD1; J: TRBJ2-3; V: TRBV4-3; CDR3: CASSRQGFSTDTQYF; DNA: TGCGCCAGCAGTCGACAGGGGTTTAGCACAGATACGCAGTATTTT
size: -; D: TRBD2; J: TRBJ2-1; V: TRBV7-9; CDR3: CASSAPGTSLYEQFF; DNA: TGTGCCAGCAGCGCACCCGGGACTAGCCTGTATGAGCAGTTCTTC